The T cell receptor (beta chain) described here comes from a study of cytomegalovirus exposure and HLA in healthy donors (TCRdb year 2017). Notes on the research overall: An earlier analysis of more than 550 of the donors reported 250 to 300 Gb of sequence data and 117 million unique TCR beta sequences obtained from 150 million to 200 million T cells. Roughly 300 gigabases of sequencing data and tens of millions of unique TCR sequences were included in an early release covering about 700 HLA-typed donors. Of the 300 to 500 genotyped donors, 65% to 90% were placed in the genetic ancestry cluster associated with self-reported Caucasian donors. The study aimed to test whether cataloging public T cell receptors could reveal signatures of past pathogen exposure. The study used immunosequencing to profile the T cell repertoires of hundreds of subjects and linked those repertoires to cytomegalovirus serostatus. In addition to the first cohort of several hundred subjects, a separate validation cohort of 120 different subjects was used. The study combined high-throughput TCR immunosequencing, statistical association of individual TCRs with disease status, and machine learning to predict cytomegalovirus infection status. A later analysis re-analyzed previously published TCR beta repertoires from 666 donors and added high-resolution HLA genotyping to study TCR occurrence patterns. Rather than drawing on any new phenotypic data, the later analysis identified candidate immune exposures from TCR beta sequences and the way those sequences occurred across donors. To decide whether each TCR beta V gene segment behaved as functional or pseudogenic, an earlier analysis of some 600 of the donors relied on high-throughput TCR beta sequencing. Alongside the repertoire data, information on donor age, sex, ethnicity and CMV serostatus was compiled. A later genetic analysis used genome-wide SNP genotypes for about three fifths of the 666 donors, treating that subset as a discovery cohort. All discovery cohort repertoires had been generated on a single sequencing platform. Class I and class II HLA loci were covered by the typing at four-digit resolution. The number of typed donors differed by locus: roughly 629-640 for A, B, C, DRB1 and DQB1; roughly 510 for DQA1; around 580 for DPA1; and around 450 for DPB1. Roughly five DR-DQ haplotypes were treated as single units for association and clustering because of strong linkage in the cohort. Among 300 to 450 genotyped donors of the cohort, an average of approximately 240,000 unique TCR beta nucleotide sequences were sequenced per donor, roughly 18% of them non-productive. Paper-wide results and their limitations: An earlier analysis of around 500 of the donors showed that most TCR beta V segments appeared in productive rearrangements either about 87% or about 30% of the time, which broadly matched IMGT annotations. The presence/absence analyses assumed that sequencing depth was roughly uniform across donors, and that assumption may not be true. This cohort had only TCR beta chains sequenced, and the lack of alpha or paired-chain data limited which features could be detected. According to a later analysis, most CMV-associated TCR beta chains appeared to be HLA-restricted, and the HLA associations seemed to be driven largely by CMV exposure. In vitro tests confirmed that a few of the cytomegalovirus-associated TCR beta chains recognize cytomegalovirus antigens. The earlier analysis of 587 of the donors excluded approximately 17 rarely observed V segments, including chromosome 9 orphons, because counts were too low. In a later analysis, the rate of TCR association differed among HLA loci, with DRB1 alleles having the most associated TCRs and HLA-C alleles having the fewest. Assigning TCR associations to individual alleles was difficult when HLA alleles, especially DR and DQ, strongly co-occurred. Linkage disequilibrium might explain the correlated functional status among segregating V segments, but an unknown experimental factor could not be excluded. Some IMGT-functional V segments, including TRBV6-2 and TRBV6-3, could not be told apart with the 87-base-pair reads, so those segments were excluded. The authors suggested that the approach could potentially be generalized to other disease states and immunological phenotypes. A later analysis found that HLA-associated TCR beta chains were more clonally expanded and had lower generation probabilities than equally common non-associated chains. CMV serostatus was the only immune exposure information available for the cohort. Cytomegalovirus status was reported to be diagnosed by the classifier with high specificity and sensitivity in both the original and validation cohorts. A group of highly shared sequence variants was considered likely to be a technical artifact of the sequencing pipeline. Several of the top co-occurrence clusters appeared to be linked to parvovirus B19, influenza, CMV and Epstein-Barr virus, according to a later analysis. An association between a missense DCLRE1C variant and V-gene and J-gene trimming of TCR beta chains was found in a later genetic analysis and replicated in an independent cohort. A total of about 180 TCR beta chains were listed by the study as associated with cytomegalovirus. Across donors, most TCR sequences were observed very rarely, whereas some public TCRs were present in many individuals. At a false discovery rate of 0.05, a later analysis linked some 17,000 TCR beta sequences to specific HLA alleles. A further reported finding was that TCR beta sequences accurately predicted the HLA-A and HLA-B alleles for most subjects in the first cohort. Because HLA typing was missing for some donors at each locus, association tests included only the typed subset. In a later genetic analysis, fewer N-insertions in productive TCRs were reported among donors in an Asian-associated ancestry cluster than the roughly 700-donor mean.

The CDR3 starts with the cysteine, ends with the phenylalanine, and has 11 residues. Left in the record is the CDR3 DNA by itself, 33 bases read in frame from the first base. CDR1 and CDR2 are drawn from the germline V gene (reference sequence): SGHNT, YYREEE. The junction shows trimming of 0 bases on V and 12 bases on J, plus 9 bases between the germline ends. This clone was found a few times. The antigen it binds to is not known. Base qualities are not provided; no much larger clone lies one nucleotide away. Libraries were built with the immunoSEQ multiplex PCR assay. For the multiplex PCR, a mixture combining 60 forward primers for TCR Vbeta segments and 13 reverse primers for TCR Jbeta segments was used. The CDR3 region of rearranged TCR beta genes was amplified from genomic DNA by a multiplex PCR assay. Amplified TCR beta libraries were sequenced as 87-base-pair reads on the Illumina HiSeq System. Per the authors' processing: In a later analysis, about 80 million unique TCR beta chains were counted across the roughly 610 repertoires, and around 10 million of these chains were shared by at least two donors. Raw reads were error-corrected and collapsed into unique sequences by a nearest-neighbor algorithm in which closely related sequences were merged to remove PCR and sequencing errors. Alignment of CDR3 sequences to IMGT reference sequences was used to assign V, D and J gene segments. For a sequence to be retained, a match of at least six nucleotides to both a V gene segment and a J gene segment was required. Rearrangements were classified as productive when the CDR3 lacked stop codons and remained in frame with V and J, and all other rearrangements were classified as non-productive. CDR3 was defined by IMGT convention, running from the second conserved V-encoded cysteine to the conserved J-encoded phenylalanine. In an earlier analysis of approximately 500 of the donors, sequences lacking an unambiguous match to a single V gene segment were excluded. In an earlier analysis of about 590 of the donors, a V segment was called functional when productive rearrangements were above 56.7%, and segregating when the standard deviation between donors exceeded 5%. A statistical classification framework was developed to diagnose cytomegalovirus status using the catalog of TCR beta chain sequences. A later analysis assigned V and J genes by comparing TCR nucleotide sequences with IMGT/GENE-DB human TR gene sequences. The TCRdist pipeline was used in a later analysis to assign CDR3 sequences and most-parsimonious VDJ recombination scenarios. In a later analysis, each TCR beta chain was defined by its CDR3 amino acid sequence together with its V-gene family, and reads without a unique V-gene family were excluded. In a later analysis, 450 to 600 highly shared, low-generation-probability nucleotide sequences were removed to address suspected cross-contamination and a sequencing artifact. For each public chain, a later analysis derived a clonal expansion index from normalized ranks of inferred template counts within each repertoire. In a later analysis, generation probabilities were computed with a VDJ recombination model fitted to out-of-frame rearrangements, and the resulting probabilities were checked against IGoR. A later analysis scored TCR-TCR, TCR-HLA and TCR-CMV co-occurrence with hypergeometric tests, applying a repertoire-size bias correction to TCR pairs. In a later analysis, false discovery rates were estimated by permuting HLA or CMV assignments 20 times. In a later analysis, co-occurring TCRs were grouped using DBSCAN, with TCRdist sequence similarity added in when clustering inside HLA-allele-positive subsets. Repertoires with fewer than 30,000 or more than 120,000 public chains were left out of co-occurrence clustering, as were five repertoires with anomalous nucleotide sharing. In its TCRdb copy, this immuneACCESS table keeps in-frame sequences only and misses some clones. Where compared with another copy, unresolved V genes explain less than half of these, and the others have no known cause. D and trimming come from the DNA, and the V and J calls and clone size come from that table. The sample yields 65,000 to 95,000 clones; 65% to 80% were counted once. The biggest ten clones account for 2% to 3% of the sample.

In total, more than 500 healthy bone marrow donors made up the cohort. Cohort members were all nominally healthy when sampled, although unrecorded immune exposures were likely present. The donor was CMV seronegative and was included in the group of several hundred seronegative cohort members. Every donor gave a peripheral blood sample, and the peripheral blood mononuclear cells from that sample were used for TCR beta sequencing. Genomic DNA extraction from the blood cell samples was performed with the Qiagen DNeasy Blood Extraction Kit. The receptor was isolated from a man aged 30-40 years in good health and CMV-seronegative. The sample was PBMCs. The V and J segments used are TRBV5-4 and TRBJ1-2; the D gene cannot be named for sure. CDR3 loop: CASSLEQVHTF. Here is the DNA: TGTGCCAGCAGCTTGGAACAAGTGCACACCTTC.